The rows below give T cell receptor beta chains drawn from one sample of a study of graft-versus-host responses after intestinal transplantation. These TCRs are of unknown antigen specificity. The method was immunoSEQ multiplex PCR; TCRdb's version includes in-frame clones alone and lacks a portion of them. The sample contains tens of thousands of clones, approximately 91% of which appear only once. Sequenced material: unstimulated CD4+ T cells sorted from spleen or lymph node cells, taken before transplant. The receptors here all came from a human donor who was the organ donor for an intestinal transplant. Both conserved end residues are part of each CDR3. Each record gives: D gene, V gene, clone size, J gene, CDR3 protein, CDR3 DNA. The D gene is left open where the match is weak. Clone size, where shown, is once, few, many, or a class for clones that have expanded.

.	TRBV28	.	TRBJ2-3	CASSSPSSTWTQYF	TGTGCCAGCAGTTCGCCCTCCTCTACCTGGACGCAGTATTTT
TRBD1	TRBV7-3	.	TRBJ2-6	CASSLTQGRSSGANVLTF	TGTGCCAGCAGCTTAACACAGGGGCGCTCCTCTGGGGCCAACGTCCTGACTTTC
.	TRBV11-3	.	TRBJ2-5	CASSLAVQETQYF	TGTGCCAGCAGCTTAGCAGTCCAAGAGACCCAGTACTTC
TRBD2	TRBV5-1	.	TRBJ2-1	CASSLAKAGPYNEQFF	TGCGCCAGCAGCTTGGCAAAAGCGGGACCCTACAATGAGCAGTTCTTC
.	TRBV18	.	TRBJ2-5	CASSLTSAVQETQYF	TGTGCCAGCTCCCTTACAAGCGCCGTCCAAGAGACCCAGTACTTC
.	TRBV29-1	.	TRBJ2-3	CSVERGNGGTDTQYF	TGCAGCGTTGAAAGGGGTAATGGGGGCACAGATACGCAGTATTTT
TRBD2	TRBV18	.	TRBJ2-4	CASSPPNLAGKNIQYF	TGTGCCAGCTCACCACCAAACCTAGCGGGGAAAAACATTCAGTACTTC
TRBD1	TRBV7-2	once	TRBJ1-5	CASSFGTVNQPQHF	TGTGCCAGCAGCTTCGGGACAGTAAATCAGCCCCAGCATTTT
TRBD1	TRBV10-3	.	TRBJ2-4	CAIKRQGENIQYF	TGTGCCATCAAGAGACAGGGCGAAAACATTCAGTACTTC
TRBD2	TRBV2	.	TRBJ2-7	CASRFLGLAGDEQYF	TGTGCCAGCAGGTTCTTGGGACTAGCGGGAGACGAGCAGTACTTC
TRBD2	TRBV29-1	.	TRBJ2-7	CSVILNSGNSYEQYF	TGCAGCGTAATACTTAATAGCGGGAACTCCTACGAGCAGTACTTC
.	TRBV28	.	TRBJ1-2	CASRRDGANYGYTF	TGTGCCAGCAGACGGGACGGAGCTAACTATGGCTACACCTTC
.	TRBV6-5	.	TRBJ2-1	CATKVGGYNEQFF	TGTGCCACCAAGGTAGGAGGGTACAATGAGCAGTTCTTC
.	TRBV7-3	.	TRBJ2-3	CASSLGLALTDTQYF	TGTGCCAGCAGCTTAGGGCTAGCGCTCACAGATACGCAGTATTTT
TRBD2	TRBV6-6	.	TRBJ2-1	CASSGSGGDNEQFF	TGTGCCAGCAGTGGCTCGGGGGGTGACAATGAGCAGTTCTTC
.	TRBV2	.	TRBJ2-3	CASSGRGGTDTQYF	TGTGCCAGCAGTGGTAGAGGGGGCACAGATACGCAGTATTTT
.	TRBV6-1	.	TRBJ1-5	CASSEAYTGVPQHF	TGTGCCAGCAGTGAAGCCTACACCGGAGTTCCCCAGCATTTT
TRBD2	TRBV5-1	.	TRBJ2-7	CASSLMQREYEQYF	TGCGCCAGCAGCTTGATGCAGCGGGAGTACGAGCAGTACTTC
TRBD1	TRBV5-1	.	TRBJ2-7	CASSFLLAGQGYDEQYF	TGCGCCAGCAGTTTCTTGTTAGCGGGACAGGGGTATGACGAGCAGTACTTC
.	TRBV7-2	.	TRBJ2-1	CASSLVVAAYNEQFF	TGTGCCAGCAGCTTAGTGGTAGCAGCTTACAATGAGCAGTTCTTC
.	TRBV6-1	.	TRBJ2-5	CASSELRQARGETQYF	TGTGCCAGCAGTGAATTAAGGCAGGCGAGGGGGGAGACCCAGTACTTC
.	TRBV11-3	.	TRBJ2-2	CASSFSGNTGELFF	TGTGCCAGCAGCTTTAGCGGGAACACCGGGGAGCTGTTTTTT
TRBD1	TRBV7-9	.	TRBJ2-7	CASSLGTGGGAYEQYF	TGTGCCAGCAGCTTAGGGACAGGGGGTGGGGCCTACGAGCAGTACTTC
TRBD1	TRBV5-1	.	TRBJ2-3	CASSLEGAVTDTQYF	TGCGCCAGCAGCTTGGAGGGGGCTGTCACAGATACGCAGTATTTT
.	TRBV7-2	.	TRBJ2-1	CASSSPRSSYNEQFF	TGTGCCAGCAGCTCACCAAGGAGCTCCTACAATGAGCAGTTCTTC
.	TRBV10-3	.	TRBJ2-5	CAISESETQYF	TGTGCCATCAGTGAGTCGGAGACCCAGTACTTC
.	TRBV29-1	.	TRBJ1-3	CSAGPSGNTIYF	TGCAGTGCAGGCCCCTCTGGAAACACCATATATTTT
.	TRBV7-2	.	TRBJ2-3	CASRITRDPTDTQYF	TGTGCCAGCAGAATAACCAGGGATCCCACAGATACGCAGTATTTT
TRBD1	TRBV7-9	.	TRBJ2-7	CASSPTVFTGTASYEQYF	TGTGCCAGCAGCCCCACAGTCTTCACCGGGACAGCTTCCTACGAGCAGTACTTC
.	TRBV19	.	TRBJ2-2	CASSLRWHEELFF	TGTGCCAGTAGTCTGAGGTGGCACGAGGAGCTGTTTTTT
TRBD1	TRBV28	once	TRBJ1-2	CASSSPTGEFYGYTF	TGTGCCAGCAGTAGTCCGACAGGGGAGTTCTATGGCTACACCTTC
.	TRBV19	once	TRBJ2-2	CASSITPGATGELFF	TGTGCCAGTAGTATCACCCCAGGGGCCACCGGGGAGCTGTTTTTT
TRBD1	TRBV2	once	TRBJ2-1	CASNLRGGQAGYNEQFF	TGTGCCAGCAATCTAAGGGGCGGACAGGCGGGCTACAATGAGCAGTTCTTC
TRBD1	TRBV6-6	.	TRBJ1-4	CASRDRDFVEKLFF	TGTGCCAGCAGGGACAGGGATTTCGTTGAAAAACTGTTTTTT
TRBD2	TRBV9	.	TRBJ2-1	CASSVGASGNNEQFF	TGTGCCAGCAGCGTAGGGGCTAGCGGGAACAATGAGCAGTTCTTC
TRBD1	TRBV10-3	.	TRBJ1-1	CAIRVDRDTEAFF	TGTGCCATCAGGGTGGACAGGGACACTGAAGCTTTCTTT
.	TRBV4-3	.	TRBJ2-7	CASSQSQVGNEQYF	TGCGCCAGCAGCCAATCCCAAGTTGGGAACGAGCAGTACTTC
TRBD1	TRBV5-4	.	TRBJ1-2	CASSPWTGIYYGYTF	TGTGCCAGCAGCCCCTGGACAGGGATTTACTATGGCTACACCTTC
TRBD2	TRBV15	.	TRBJ2-7	CATSRDSSGLAPYEQYF	TGTGCCACCAGCAGAGATAGCTCGGGACTAGCGCCGTACGAGCAGTACTTC
TRBD2	TRBV5-6	.	TRBJ2-5	CASSFLAGEETQYF	TGTGCCAGCAGCTTTCTAGCGGGAGAAGAGACCCAGTACTTC
TRBD1	TRBV5-1	.	TRBJ2-7	CASSYTGDSYEQYF	TGCGCCAGCAGCTATACAGGGGACAGCTACGAGCAGTACTTC
.	TRBV10-3	once	TRBJ2-5	CAISDFETQYF	TGTGCCATCAGTGATTTTGAGACCCAGTACTTC
.	TRBV9	.	TRBJ1-2	CASSVDQGGYTF	TGTGCCAGCAGCGTAGATCAAGGTGGCTACACCTTC
TRBD1	TRBV19	.	TRBJ2-5	CASSIRTGGQETQYF	TGTGCCAGTAGTATAAGGACAGGTGGGCAAGAGACCCAGTACTTC
TRBD2	TRBV4-2	once	TRBJ2-3	CASSQGTSGLQDTQYF	TGTGCCAGCAGCCAAGGAACTAGCGGCCTCCAGGATACGCAGTATTTT
TRBD1	TRBV4-2	once	TRBJ2-7	CASSQGRQGDEQYF	TGTGCCAGCAGCCAAGGACGGCAGGGGGACGAGCAGTACTTC
.	TRBV7-2	.	TRBJ2-3	CASSLTGSSTDTQYF	TGTGCCAGCAGCTTAACCGGCTCTAGCACAGATACGCAGTATTTT
.	TRBV7-2	.	TRBJ2-7	CASSWGRNSYEQYF	TGTGCCAGCAGCTGGGGACGGAACTCCTACGAGCAGTACTTC